These 22 T cell receptor beta chains were sequenced from one sample in a study of blood T cell repertoires in COVID-19. Repertoires were generated with immunoSEQ multiplex PCR, while TCRdb's copy carries only in-frame clones and drops some. The table has more than 80,000 clones, more than 60% seen once. Material: peripheral blood. These receptors originate from a woman older than 75 with active or convalescent COVID-19.

The V and J genes are TRBV9 and TRBJ2-2, with D tentatively TRBD2 (6 bases). Looked up from germline, CDR1 is SGDLS and CDR2 is YYNGEE. Trimming removed 0 bases at V and 1 base at J, with 7 bases between. This CDR3 spans 15 amino acids. The CDR3 is CASSVGGVNTGELFF. The CDR3 nucleotides are TGTGCCAGCAGCGTAGGCGGGGTGAACACCGGGGAGCTGTTTTTT.

V usage is TRBV5-4 and J usage is TRBJ1-1, with D possibly being TRBD1 (5 bases). Trimming took 4 bases from V and 5 from J, leaving 12 bases between them. The CDR3 has 13 amino acids. Germline V lookup: CDR1 SGHNT, CDR2 YYREEE (reference sequence). DNA of the CDR3: TGTGCCAGCAGCGGGATCCAGGGAACTGAAGCTTTCTTT. Its protein is CASSGIQGTEAFF. The variable domain in full, completed from reference TRBV5-4 and TRBJ1-1, reads ETGVTQSPTHLIKTRGQQVTLRCSSQSGHNTVSWYQQALGQGPQFIFQYYREEENGRGNFPPRFSGLQFPNYSSELNVNALELDDSALYLCASSGIQGTEAFFGQGTRLTVV.

The chain has TRBV5-6 and TRBJ1-5, with D uncertain. This CDR3 is 14 amino acids long. Trimming removed 1 base from V and 7 bases from J, with 12 bases in between. Germline V gene lookup returns CDR1 SGHDT and CDR2 YYEEEE. CDR3 DNA: TGTGCCAGCAGCTTGCGAGGGCCAGGCCAGCCCCAGCATTTT. It specifies CASSLRGPGQPQHF.

In nucleotides, the CDR3 is TGTGCCAGCAGTGAAATAATCGGGGGGCGCGTTAATCCGGGAGCTTTCTTT. Amino acid sequence: CASSEIIGGRVNPGAFF. This chain connects TRBV6-1 to TRBJ1-1; perhaps TRBD1 as D (6 bases). The ends were cut back, 2 bases at V and 10 bases at J, with 26 bases in the middle. This CDR3 comprises 17 residues. CDR1 is MNHNS, CDR2 SASEGT, per germline.

The rearrangement uses TRBV5-5 and TRBJ2-1; the D is unclear. The germline V gene encodes CDR1 SGHKS and CDR2 YYEKEE (reference sequence). V lost 6 bases and J lost 4, with 11 bases in between. The CDR3 consists of 13 residues. The CDR3 loop is CASTLPTYNEQFF. The CDR3, as DNA: TGTGCCAGCACTCTTCCAACTTACAATGAGCAGTTCTTC.

The rearrangement uses TRBV4-3 and TRBJ1-2, with 7 bases lining up with TRBD1. V was clipped by 3 bases and J by 3 bases; unmatched bases: 7. The CDR3 has 15 residues. CDR1 is LGHNA, CDR2 YSLEER, per germline. This chain's CDR3 is CASSQATTGDYGYTF. As DNA, the CDR3 is TGCGCCAGCAGCCAGGCTACCACAGGGGACTATGGCTACACCTTC.

This clone was observed a single time. The rearrangement joins TRBV28 to TRBJ2-3; possibly TRBD2 for D (5 bases). Between the trimmed V and J ends, which lost 5 bases and 6 bases, there was a span of 15 bases. This CDR3 contains 14 residues. The germline gives CDR1 MDHEN, CDR2 SYDVKM. CDR3 bases: TGTGCCAGCAGTCTCCGGGCCAGGACTGATACGCAGTATTTT. Translation: CASSLRARTDTQYF.

The chain has TRBV30 and TRBJ2-3; 7 nucleotides line up with TRBD1. The CDR3 is 15 amino acids. Per germline, CDR1 GTSNPN and CDR2 SVGIG (reference sequence). V was clipped by 0 bases and J by 4 bases; unmatched bases: 7. CDR3 DNA: TGTGCCTGGAGTGTGGGGACAGCGAATTCAGATACGCAGTATTTT. It yields the protein CAWSVGTANSDTQYF.

The chain links TRBV28 to TRBJ1-2, with 7 bases identical to TRBD1. The germline V gene encodes CDR1 MDHEN and CDR2 SYDVKM. CDR3 length: 16 amino acids. Unmatched junction bases numbered 10, after V lost 6 bases and J lost 0 bases. The CDR3 DNA follows: TGTGCCAGCAGAGAAAAGACAGGGCGGGCTAACTATGGCTACACCTTC. Protein product: CASREKTGRANYGYTF.

The V call is TRBV3-1 (or the pseudogene TRBV3-2), the J call TRBJ2-7; D call uncertain. Trimming took off 0 bases at V and 3 bases at J, with 12 bases between the two ends. The CDR3 runs 15 residues. The germline CDR1 and CDR2 sequences are LGHDT and YNNKEL (reference sequence). CDR3 nucleotide sequence: TGTGCCAGCAGCCAAGATCTCCGAGGCGTCTACGAGCAGTACTTC. This codes for CASSQDLRGVYEQYF.

This clone showed up many times. The J gene is TRBJ2-3, the V gene TRBV7-2; 10 bases are a match to TRBD2. The CDR3 covers 16 residues. CDR1 is SGHTA, CDR2 FQGNSA, per germline. With 4 bases clipped from V and 1 base from J, the junction kept 5 bases outside the gene matches. The CDR3 is CASSSGGTSGTDTQYF. CDR3 in DNA: TGTGCCAGCAGCTCCGGAGGGACTAGCGGCACAGATACGCAGTATTTT.

The chain carries TRBV12-1 and TRBJ1-2; TRBD1 is taken as the D call from the table, unchecked against the DNA. TRBV12-1 is labeled a pseudogene. The CDR3 has 15 residues. For the CDR3, the DNA is TGTGCCAGCAGCCCGCGGACAGGGCAAAGAGGAGGCTACACCTTC. Protein: CASSPRTGQRGGYTF.

The chain is built from TRBV5-1 and TRBJ2-3, with a weak D call TRBD2 (7 bases). CDR1 and CDR2 (germline): SGHRS, YFSETQ. Trimming left V 6 bases short and J 0 bases short, with 14 bases between. The CDR3 is 15 residues long. CDR3 in amino acids: CASTGGTPSTDTQYF. The CDR3 coding sequence is TGCGCCAGCACCGGGGGGACACCCAGCACAGATACGCAGTATTTT.

This rearrangement joins TRBV2 to TRBJ1-2; D uncertain. CDR1 and CDR2 from the germline V gene are SNHLY and FYNNEI. V lost 3 bases to trimming and J lost 4 bases, with 15 bases between them. The CDR3 has 15 amino acids. The chain's CDR3 is CASSDSGGNSYGYTF. The CDR3 bases are TGTGCCAGCAGTGACTCAGGAGGGAATTCCTATGGCTACACCTTC.

The CDR3 reads CASRRGGTYEQYF. The CDR3 nucleotides read TGTGCCAGCCGCCGAGGGGGCACCTACGAGCAGTACTTC. The V and J genes are TRBV28 and TRBJ2-7, with 7 bases aligning to TRBD1. The V gene's germline CDR1 is MDHEN and CDR2 SYDVKM. The CDR3 consists of 13 residues. The V and J ends lost 8 bases and 2 bases, in that order; junction bases with no gene match: 6.

The chain carries TRBV6-2 or TRBV6-3 and TRBJ2-2, with TRBD2 identical over 9 bases. Germline CDR1 reads MNHEY; CDR2 reads SVGEGT. The trim removed 2 bases at V and 8 bases at J, leaving 3 bases unmatched. The CDR3 has 14 amino acids. DNA for the CDR3: TGTGCCAGCAGTTACAGCGGGGGGCAAGGGGAGCTGTTTTTT. It codes for CASSYSGGQGELFF.

The chain is built from TRBV15 and TRBJ2-7; 9 positions match TRBD1. The V and J ends lost 1 base and 6 bases, in that order; junction bases with no gene match: 7. The CDR3 totals 15 residues. CDR1 and CDR2 from the germline V gene are LNHNV and YYDKDF (reference sequence). Here the CDR3 reads CATSRGDRESSEQYF. CDR3 in DNA: TGTGCCACCAGCAGAGGGGACAGGGAGTCGTCCGAGCAGTACTTC.

This sequence joins TRBV5-6 and TRBJ2-7, with D perhaps matching TRBD1 (5 bases). The germline CDR1 and CDR2 sequences are SGHDT and YYEEEE. Between the trimmed V and J ends, which lost 0 bases and 5 bases, there was a span of 9 bases. The CDR3 has 13 amino acids. The CDR3 nucleotides read TGTGCCAGCAGCTTGGTCAGGGCAAACGAGCAGTACTTC. This sequence encodes CASSLVRANEQYF.

This chain joins TRBV7-2 and TRBJ2-5, with D maybe TRBD1 (5 bases). This CDR3 region has 15 residues. In germline, CDR1 is SGHTA, CDR2 FQGNSA. The ends were cut back, 0 bases at V and 4 bases at J, with 12 bases in the middle. CDR3 in DNA: TGTGCCAGCAGCTTAGCGCCCGTGCAGGGAGAGACCCAGTACTTC. Encoded protein: CASSLAPVQGETQYF.

The chain has TRBV7-8 and TRBJ1-5, with D maybe TRBD1 (6 bases). CDR3 length: 16 amino acids. CDR1 and CDR2 from the germline V gene are SGHVS and FQNEAQ. Trimming shortened V by 5 bases and J by 2 bases, and 16 bases separated the two germline ends. Here the CDR3 reads CASSPAGAFGNQPQHF. The DNA of the CDR3 is TGTGCCAGCAGCCCCGCAGGGGCGTTTGGCAATCAGCCCCAGCATTTT.

The chain uses TRBV20-1 and TRBJ1-2, with 8 bases lining up with TRBD1. Germline CDR1 is DFQATT and CDR2 is SNEGSKA (reference sequence). This CDR3 region has 13 residues. V trimming: 3 bases; J trimming: 4 bases; junction bases outside the gene matches: 4. The CDR3 DNA reads TGCAGTGCTAGTCAAACAGGGGGCTATGGCTACACCTTC. Translating gives CSASQTGGYGYTF.

A few counts support this clone. This chain uses TRBV3-1 (or the pseudogene TRBV3-2) with TRBJ1-3; possible D gene TRBD1, 5 bases. V was trimmed by 5 bases and J by 0 bases, leaving 11 bases between them. Looked up from germline, CDR1 is LGHDT and CDR2 is YNNKEL (reference sequence). The CDR3 extends over 15 amino acids. The CDR3 here is CASSRGTLSGNTIYF. The DNA for the CDR3 is TGTGCCAGCAGCAGGGGCACCCTCTCTGGAAACACCATATATTTT.